This T cell receptor (beta chain) originates from a study of cytotoxic CD8 clonotypes in ibrutinib-treated CLL. Study results and limitations: Timing of sampling differed between sustained-remission and progressing patients. Exceeding age-matched healthy donors, baseline clonality also tracked the counts of circulating CD8+ T cells. Among the clonotypes, public ones were uncommon and contracted or held stable on treatment.

The CDR3 totals 16 residues. CDR1 SGHTA and CDR2 FQGNSA come from the germline V gene. V lost 1 base to trimming and J lost 5 bases, with 14 bases between them. Sequencing sought depths of 1 in 200,000 to 1 in 1 million T cells. Here immunoSEQ multiplex PCR was the method, and the copy in TCRdb shows in-frame clones only, minus some. This repertoire shows 60,000 to 95,000 clones, over 80% found once; its top ten account for about 38%. In the case of this clone: Its specificity is unknown.

Sequencing was performed on PBMCs, taken after 24 months of ibrutinib treatment. The receptor's source is a human donor with chronic lymphocytic leukemia. The chain recombines TRBV7-2 with TRBJ2-2, with a tentative D call TRBD1 (6 bases). Here the CDR3 reads CASSLVPGVGTGELFF. In DNA, the CDR3 is TGTGCCAGCAGCTTAGTCCCAGGGGTCGGGACCGGGGAGCTGTTTTTT.